A single sample is the source of the 21 T cell receptor beta chains below, sequenced in a study of regulatory T cells in long-lasting Graves disease (dated by TCRdb to the early 2020s). This specimen's time point label, per the study, means: persistent/refractory GD, antithyroid drugs over 5 years with positive TRAb. For both TCR sequencing and RNA sequencing, RNA was extracted from PBMCs using TRIzol. The library relied on multiplex PCR. The reads were generated on an Illumina HiSeq 4000. CDR3 regions were amplified by Arm-PCR with iRepertoire HTBI primers to construct TCR beta libraries. TCRdb redid the processing of the public reads, applying fastp at Q25 and MiXCR, and retained in-frame beta chains. Rows are unified per CDR3 protein, each entry keeping the most common DNA and genes. Counted in this sample were 360,000 or so distinct CDR3 sequences; about 23% of them appeared once. The top ten constitute around 30% of the sample.

Sequenced here: peripheral blood mononuclear cells (PBMCs), sampled when the disease was refractory, from a patient treated with antithyroid drugs. These receptors all come from a woman in her thirties or forties with Graves disease. Donor details come from another sample of the same person, matched by shared clones.

This clonotype came up many times. The rearrangement uses TRBV7-2 and TRBJ2-7, with D unresolved. The germline V gene encodes CDR1 SGHTA and CDR2 FQGNSA. The V end was cut by 6 bases, the J end by 4 bases, with 16 bases between. CDR3 length: 14 amino acids. CDR3: CASSSPPRQYEQYF. Written as DNA, the CDR3 is TGTGCCAGCAGTTCCCCCCCTCGCCAGTACGAGCAGTACTTC.

In its sample, this clonotype was seen many times. The chain joins TRBV28 to TRBJ1-3; D remains unclear. CDR1 MDHEN and CDR2 SYDVKM come from the germline V gene. V was cut by 6 bases and J by 0 bases, with 12 bases left in between. The length of the CDR3 is 15 residues. The CDR3 loop is CASSAQRYSGNTIYF. The CDR3 region has the DNA TGTGCCAGCAGCGCCCAAAGATACTCTGGAAACACCATATATTTT.

To note about this clonotype: A single base is all that separates this from a far larger clone, so a read error is likely. V usage is TRBV28 and J usage is TRBJ1-4; D remains unclear. The assigned J gene may be wrong: the sequence end matches TRBJ1-6 better. Germline V CDR1 and CDR2: MDHEN, SYDVKM. The CDR3 runs to 15 residues. The CDR3 protein is CASSLDTLGNSLLHF. CDR3 sequence (DNA): TGTGCCAGCAGTCTTGACACTTTAGGCAATTCACTCCTCCACTTT.

This clonotype has a count of ten or more. The genes are TRBV7-2 and TRBJ1-4; 9 bases agree with TRBD1. After removal of 5 bases from V and 0 bases from J, the junction contained 7 bases not matched to a gene. CDR1 and CDR2 (germline): SGHTA, FQGNSA. The CDR3 extends over 17 amino acids. CDR3 sequence (DNA): TGTGCCAGCAGCCTACGACAGGGGGGCCCAACTAATGAAAAACTGTTTTTT. It translates to CASSLRQGGPTNEKLFF.

This clonotype showed up just a few times. This sequence joins TRBV18 and TRBJ2-6; D is perhaps TRBD1 or TRBD2 (5 bases each). Germline V lookup: CDR1 KGHSH, CDR2 LQKENI. Trimming stripped 0 bases from V and 2 bases from J, with 8 bases between. The CDR3 runs to 16 residues. The CDR3 coding sequence is TGTGCCAGCTCACCACCGTTGGGGGCTGGGGCCAACGTCCTGACTTTC. Amino acid sequence: CASSPPLGAGANVLTF.

Only a few counts were recorded for this clonotype. The rearrangement uses TRBV6-9 and TRBJ1-1; unclear D gene. V was shortened by 3 bases and J by 7 bases, with 15 bases between the two germline ends. CDR1 is MNHGY and CDR2 is SVAAGI in the germline V gene. CDR3 length: 14 residues. The CDR3 DNA reads as TGTGCCAGCAGTTACGACATGGCATACGATGAAGCTTTCTTT. Its protein is CASSYDMAYDEAFF.

This clonotype came up a few times. The genes are TRBV20-1 and TRBJ2-4; D remains unclear. V lost 6 bases and J 0 bases, leaving 9 bases between the germline ends. Germline CDR1 is DFQATT and CDR2 is SNEGSKA (reference sequence). This CDR3 is 13 amino acids long. CDR3 sequence reads: CSAARLAKNIQYF. CDR3 DNA sequence: TGCAGTGCCGCTAGACTAGCCAAAAACATTCAGTACTTC.

This clonotype has just a few counts. V is TRBV6-1 and J is TRBJ1-6; 7 bases fit TRBD1. This CDR3 spans 18 amino acids. With 1 base clipped from V and 7 bases from J, the junction kept 13 bases outside the gene matches. Germline V lookup: CDR1 MNHNS, CDR2 SASEGT. Here the CDR3 DNA reads TGTGCCAGCAGTGAAGTGTTGAATAGGGGGCCGGGGAATTCACCCCTCCACTTT. Its translation is CASSEVLNRGPGNSPLHF.

There are a few counts of this clonotype. The rearrangement joins TRBV27 to TRBJ2-7, with 7 nucleotides matching TRBD1. There are 13 residues in the CDR3. Trimming at V came to 6 bases and at J to 3 bases, leaving 5 bases not matched to a gene. The germline V gene has CDR1 MNHEY and CDR2 SMNVEV (reference sequence). The DNA for the CDR3 is TGTGCCAGCAGGACTACAGGGGTCTACGAGCAGTACTTC. The encoded protein is CASRTTGVYEQYF.

The chain recombines TRBV20-1 with TRBJ2-5; 8 bases are shared with TRBD2. V lost 0 bases, J lost 5 bases, and 8 bases stayed unmatched. Germline CDR1 is DFQATT and CDR2 is SNEGSKA (reference sequence). The CDR3 spans 15 residues. This CDR3 is CSARDGREAQETQYF. The CDR3 DNA is TGCAGTGCTAGAGATGGGCGGGAGGCCCAGGAGACCCAGTACTTC.

In this sample, this clonotype turned up many times. The V gene is TRBV29-1, the J gene TRBJ1-1; 11 bases are shared with TRBD1. The CDR3 runs to 14 residues. Germline-derived CDR1 and CDR2 are SQVTM and ANQGSEA. Losses at the gene ends were 4 bases for V and 6 bases for J; bases not matched to a gene: 7. CDR3 sequence: CSVGDRGFMAEAFF. For the CDR3, the DNA is TGCAGCGTTGGGGACAGGGGGTTTATGGCTGAAGCTTTCTTT.

This clonotype was seen repeatedly, ten times or more. This chain links TRBV5-1 with TRBJ2-4, with D perhaps matching TRBD2 (5 bases). Germline V gene sequence: CDR1 SGHRS, CDR2 YFSETQ. V was shortened by 4 bases and J by 4 bases, with 15 bases between the two germline ends. This CDR3 spans 15 amino acids. In nucleotides, the CDR3 is TGCGCCAGCAGCGGCCAGAACGGGGTGAAAAACATTCAGTACTTC. It codes for CASSGQNGVKNIQYF.

Comments on this clonotype: The junction departs from germline at one end; a sequencing error may be responsible. This chain links TRBV28 with TRBJ2-7; 10 bases agree with TRBD1. Germline CDR1 is MDHEN and CDR2 is SYDVKM. This CDR3 comprises 15 residues. The CDR3 here is CAGSISGTGVYEQYF. The CDR3 nucleotides read TGTGCCGGCAGTATCTCCGGGACAGGGGTTTACGAGCAGTACTTC.

This clonotype was detected ten times or more. The V call is TRBV20-1, the J call TRBJ2-7; weak D call: TRBD2 (5 bases). V lost 0 bases and J lost 6, with 21 bases in between. The CDR3 length is 16 residues. CDR1 is DFQATT, CDR2 SNEGSKA, per germline (reference sequence). CDR3: CSARDLEGPPEGEQYF. The CDR3 DNA sequence: TGCAGTGCTAGAGATCTTGAGGGCCCACCCGAGGGCGAGCAGTACTTC.

V usage is TRBV5-4 and J usage is TRBJ1-5; possibly TRBD1 for D (5 bases). CDR1 is SGHNT and CDR2 is YYREEE in the germline V gene (reference sequence). V lost 4 bases, J lost 7 bases, and 12 bases lay in between. This CDR3 is 13 amino acids long. The CDR3 spells CASSRGGDQPQHF. The CDR3 nucleotides are TGTGCCAGCAGCCGGGGGGGGGACCAGCCCCAGCATTTT.

This chain joins TRBV4-2 and TRBJ1-1; D perhaps matches TRBD1 (6 bases). Trimming removed 1 base at V and 2 bases at J, with 11 bases between. Looked up from germline, CDR1 is LGHNA and CDR2 is YNFKEQ. The CDR3 covers 15 residues. The CDR3 is CASSQVSGANTEAFF. CDR3 DNA sequence: TGTGCCAGCAGCCAAGTTTCAGGGGCCAACACTGAAGCTTTCTTT.

This clonotype was detected ten times or more. The CDR3 DNA reads as TGTGCCAGCAGTTACCTGGCGGACCTGAACACTGAAGCTTTCTTT. As protein: CASSYLADLNTEAFF. V and J are TRBV6-5 and TRBJ1-1; D is uncertain. The CDR3 covers 15 residues. Between the trimmed V and J ends, which lost 2 bases and 0 bases, there was a span of 10 bases. Looked up from germline, CDR1 is MNHEY and CDR2 is SVGAGI.

In this sample, this clonotype turned up many times. The genes are TRBV12-3 or TRBV12-4 and TRBJ2-7, with D perhaps matching TRBD2 (6 bases). The CDR3 is 14 amino acids. V was shortened by 5 bases and J by 1 base, with 12 bases between the two germline ends. CDR3 protein: CASSAGRSSYEQYF. CDR3 sequence (DNA): TGTGCCAGCAGTGCGGGACGTTCGTCCTACGAGCAGTACTTC.

This clonotype has at least ten counts. The chain links TRBV2 to TRBJ1-2; D unclear. The CDR3 runs to 11 residues. Germline CDR1 reads SNHLY; CDR2 reads FYNNEI. V was pared by 8 bases and J by 4 bases, with 8 bases between. CDR3 coding DNA: TGTGCCAGCGGTTATACCTATGGCTACACCTTC. It is translated as CASGYTYGYTF.

This clonotype appeared a few times. The chain uses TRBV24-1 and TRBJ1-5; 7 positions match TRBD1. CDR1 is KGHDR and CDR2 is SFDVKD in the germline V gene. The ends lost 4 bases at V and 4 bases at J; junction bases unmatched: 12. The CDR3 runs to 17 residues. The CDR3 DNA follows: TGTGCCACCAGTGAAAACAGGGGCCCAACAAAAAATCAGCCCCAGCATTTT. Encoded protein: CATSENRGPTKNQPQHF.

V gene TRBV28 combines with J gene TRBJ2-5, with 9 bases aligning to TRBD1. The CDR3 has 16 amino acids. Germline lookup yields CDR1 MDHEN and CDR2 SYDVKM. V shed 6 bases and J 5 bases; nucleotides not matched to a gene: 13. The CDR3 spells CASSQEVGTGQETQYF. In DNA form, the CDR3 reads TGTGCCAGCAGCCAAGAAGTCGGGACAGGGCAGGAGACCCAGTACTTC.